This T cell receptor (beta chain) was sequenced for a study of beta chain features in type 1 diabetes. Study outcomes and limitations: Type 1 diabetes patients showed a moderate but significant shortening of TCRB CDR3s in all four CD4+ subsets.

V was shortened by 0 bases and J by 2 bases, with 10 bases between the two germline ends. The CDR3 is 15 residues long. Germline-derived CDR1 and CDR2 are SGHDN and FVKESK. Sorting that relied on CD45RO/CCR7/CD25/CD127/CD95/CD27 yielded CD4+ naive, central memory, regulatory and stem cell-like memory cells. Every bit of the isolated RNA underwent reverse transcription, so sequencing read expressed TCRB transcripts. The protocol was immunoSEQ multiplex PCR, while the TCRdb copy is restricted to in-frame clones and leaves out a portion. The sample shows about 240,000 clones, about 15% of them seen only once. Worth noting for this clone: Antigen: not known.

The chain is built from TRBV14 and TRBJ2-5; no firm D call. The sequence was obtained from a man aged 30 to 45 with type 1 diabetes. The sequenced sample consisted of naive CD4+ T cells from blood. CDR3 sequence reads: CASSQERYRQETQYF. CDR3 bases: TGTGCCAGCAGCCAAGAACGGTACAGACAAGAGACCCAGTACTTC.